This is a list of T cell receptor beta chains from one sample in a study of identical twins. MiXCR was run by TCRdb on the 5' RACE reads, yielding one entry per CDR3 protein. The sample includes hundreds of thousands of distinct CDR3 sequences, around 8.3% seen only once; the top ten take 0.75% to 1%. This same sample was also taken into another study, of yellow fever vaccine responses in identical twins.

Source material: PBMCs. The receptors shown here come from a woman under 30 in good health. CDR3s include the opening cysteine and the closing phenylalanine or tryptophan. D genes are given only for firm matches. Some rows mark clone size as missing; the rest say once, few, many or name a class of expanded clone.

TRBJ1-6,many,TRBD1,TRBV5-1,TGCGCCAGCAGCTCGGACAGGGGAAATCCCTATAATTCACCCCTCCACTTT,CASSSDRGNPYNSPLHF
TRBJ2-7,few,.,TRBV20-1,TGCAGTGCTAGCGTCCGCTCCGAGAGGGAGCAGTACTTC,CSASVRSEREQYF
TRBJ2-7,few,.,TRBV4-3,TGCGCCAGCAGCCAAGAGCCACGGTCCTACGAGCAGTACTTC,CASSQEPRSYEQYF
TRBJ2-7,many,TRBD1,TRBV20-1,TGCAGTGCTGCTAAAGACAGGGTCTCCTACGAGCAGTACTTC,CSAAKDRVSYEQYF
TRBJ2-1,many,.,TRBV20-1,TGCAGTGCTAGGCCAGCGGTCAGCTCCTACAATGAGCAGTTCTTC,CSARPAVSSYNEQFF
TRBJ2-2,.,.,TRBV2,TGTGCCAGCCGTTTTTTTGGACAGTGGAGAAGTCCCGGGGAGCTGTTTTTT,CASRFFGQWRSPGELFF
TRBJ2-1,.,.,TRBV6-6,TGTGCCAGCAGTTACGAGGCTGAGTATGAGCAGTTCTTC,CASSYEAEYEQFF
TRBJ2-7,many,.,TRBV4-2,TGTGCCAGCAGCCAAGAAGGGTACGGGAACTCCTACGAGCAGTACTTC,CASSQEGYGNSYEQYF
TRBJ2-1,.,.,TRBV6-5,TGTGCCAGCAGTTATGGTCGTGGGTCGGGGCTCACTTACAATGAGCAGTTCTTC,CASSYGRGSGLTYNEQFF
TRBJ2-5,.,TRBD2,TRBV4-2,TGTGCCAGCAGCCACGGTCCTAGCGGGGGCCAAGAGACCCAGTACTTC,CASSHGPSGGQETQYF
TRBJ2-1,few,.,TRBV12-5,TGTGCTAGTGGTTTGGGGGGCCCCCAGTTCTTC,CASGLGGPQFF
TRBJ2-1,.,TRBD2,TRBV29-1,TGCAGCGTAAGCGGGGGACTCGGAGATGAGCAGTTCTTC,CSVSGGLGDEQFF
TRBJ1-3,few,.,TRBV2,TGTGCCAGCACTCATAGCTCTGGAAACACCATATATTTT,CASTHSSGNTIYF
TRBJ2-5,few,.,TRBV6-1,TGTGCCAGCAATCGAAGCGGGCAGACCCAGTACTTC,CASNRSGQTQYF
TRBJ1-2,few,TRBD1,TRBV20-1,TGCAGTGCTAGCATGACAGGGGGCGCTTACTATGGCTACACCTTC,CSASMTGGAYYGYTF
TRBJ1-3,.,TRBD1,TRBV6-5,TGTGCCAGCAGTTACGACAGGGGGCTCGGAAACACCATATATTTT,CASSYDRGLGNTIYF
TRBJ1-1,.,.,TRBV20-1,TGCAGTGCTACACTCCCCGGGACACCGAACACTGAAGCTTTCTTT,CSATLPGTPNTEAFF
TRBJ2-1,few,TRBD2,TRBV11-2,TGTGCCAGCAGCCTACGTCCCGGGACTAGCGGGGGCAATGAGCAGTTCTTC,CASSLRPGTSGGNEQFF
TRBJ2-2,few,.,TRBV24-1,TGTGCCACCAGTGTTAGTGGGGGAACCGGGGAGCTGTTTTTT,CATSVSGGTGELFF
TRBJ2-1,.,TRBD2,TRBV4-1,TGCGCCAGCAGCCAACGTAGCGGGAGCTCCTACAATGAGCAGTTCTTC,CASSQRSGSSYNEQFF
TRBJ2-3,many,.,TRBV7-3,TGTGCCAGCAGCTTCGGGATTTCAGATACGCAGTATTTT,CASSFGISDTQYF
TRBJ2-3,few,TRBD1,TRBV11-3,TGTGCCAGCAGCTTCGGGACAGCGGATACGCAGTATTTT,CASSFGTADTQYF
TRBJ2-5,few,.,TRBV7-9,TGTGCCTCCAACAGAGTAGTGGAAGAGACCCAGTACTTC,CASNRVVEETQYF
TRBJ1-2,.,.,TRBV20-1,TGCAGTGCTGAAATCAGCTATGGCTACACCTTC,CSAEISYGYTF
TRBJ1-6,few,.,TRBV2,TGTGCCAGCAGTGTGCAGTCCTATTCACCCCTCCACTTT,CASSVQSYSPLHF
TRBJ2-1,.,TRBD1,TRBV28,TGTGCCAGCAGTTTATCGGGACAGGGATTGGATGAGCAGTTCTTC,CASSLSGQGLDEQFF
TRBJ1-5,many,.,TRBV10-3,TGTGCCATCAGGGCGGACGAAGGGAGGGCCCAGCATTTT,CAIRADEGRAQHF
TRBJ2-1,many,.,TRBV5-6,TGTGCCAACCTCCGGACAGATCAAAACTACAATGAGCAGTTCTTC,CANLRTDQNYNEQFF
TRBJ1-1,.,.,TRBV12-3/TRBV12-4,TGTGCCAGCAAGTCGTGGGAGGGCGACACTGAAGCTTTCTTT,CASKSWEGDTEAFF
TRBJ2-5,.,TRBD2,TRBV5-1,TGCGCCAGCACATTGGGTGGACTAGCGGGACAAGAGACCCAGTACTTC,CASTLGGLAGQETQYF
TRBJ2-1,.,.,TRBV28,TGTGCCAGCAGTTCGGGGGACCGCTCCTACAATGAGCAGTTCTTC,CASSSGDRSYNEQFF
TRBJ2-3,many,TRBD2,TRBV29-1,TGCAGCGTTGGCGGCGGGAGGGGTGGCACAGATACGCAGTATTTT,CSVGGGRGGTDTQYF
TRBJ2-3,few,TRBD2,TRBV7-3,TGTGCCAGCAGCCGGCGAGCGGGGGGCCTCGATGATACGCAGTATTTT,CASSRRAGGLDDTQYF
TRBJ2-2,many,.,TRBV5-1,TGCGCCAGCAGCCCAGGGTTCGGGGAGCTGTTTTTT,CASSPGFGELFF
TRBJ2-2,.,TRBD1,TRBV29-1,TGCAGCGTTAGCCGGGACAGGGGAATCGGGGAGCTGTTTTTT,CSVSRDRGIGELFF
TRBJ2-2,.,TRBD2,TRBV6-2/TRBV6-3,TGTGCCAGCACCTTAGCGGGAGCGTCCGGGGAGCTGTTTTTT,CASTLAGASGELFF
TRBJ2-7,few,TRBD1,TRBV2,TGTGCCAGCATCCCCCCAGGGGGCATCGAGCAGTACTTC,CASIPPGGIEQYF
TRBJ1-1,many,.,TRBV12-3/TRBV12-4,TGTGCCAGCAGTTTAGTCCAGGGAACTGCTGAAGCTTTCTTT,CASSLVQGTAEAFF
TRBJ2-2,few,.,TRBV10-3,TGTGCCAGCCGGGACGACGCGAACACCGGGGAGCTGTTTTTT,CASRDDANTGELFF
TRBJ1-6,few,.,TRBV20-1,TGCAGTGCTAGAGACCTCCGCAGGGGTAGCTCCTATAATTCACCCCTCCACTTT,CSARDLRRGSSYNSPLHF
TRBJ1-6,few,.,TRBV15,TGTGCCACCAGCAGAGGTTTGGACGGACTCCTCCTCCACTTT,CATSRGLDGLLLHF
TRBJ2-1,few,.,TRBV19,TGTGCCAGCGCCCCCGGCGAGGGAGAGTCCTACAATGAGCAGTTCTTC,CASAPGEGESYNEQFF
TRBJ2-1,few,.,TRBV11-2,TGTGCCAGCAGACCCCCGGGGGGAAAGGGGGCGAGCTCCTACAATGAGCAGTTCTTC,CASRPPGGKGASSYNEQFF
TRBJ2-5,.,.,TRBV3-1,TGTGCCAGCAGCCAAGATCGGGGCCTGGGGGAGACCCAGTACTTC,CASSQDRGLGETQYF
TRBJ2-2,.,.,TRBV3-1,TGTGCCAGCAGCCATCAGGTCGGGGAGCTGTTTTTT,CASSHQVGELFF
TRBJ2-1,.,TRBD1,TRBV5-6,TGTGCCAGCAGCATAGGACAGGGACTTTACAATGAGCAGTTCTTC,CASSIGQGLYNEQFF
TRBJ1-1,.,.,TRBV29-1,TGCAGCGTTCTCCACCAGGGAGGGGGCACTGAAGCTTTCTTT,CSVLHQGGGTEAFF
TRBJ2-3,many,TRBD2,TRBV7-3,TGTGCCAGCAGCTTAATCGTAGCGGGGGATGATACGCAGTATTTT,CASSLIVAGDDTQYF
TRBJ2-2,few,.,TRBV2,TGTGCCAGCAGTGTTAGACCTGGCGGGGAGCTGTTTTTT,CASSVRPGGELFF
TRBJ2-5,few,.,TRBV7-3,TGTGCCAGCAGCTTAAATTCTGATGGTCCTAGTAGCCCGATGAAGATAGTCCAAGAGACCCAGTACTTC,CASSLNSDGPSSPMKIVQETQYF
TRBJ2-5,few,TRBD2,TRBV20-1,TGCAGTGCATTGGGACTAGCGGGGTCAGGGACCCAGTACTTC,CSALGLAGSGTQYF
TRBJ2-3,few,TRBD1,TRBV28,TGTGCCAGCAGTTTTCACAGGGGGACAGATACGCAGTATTTT,CASSFHRGTDTQYF
TRBJ2-7,many,.,TRBV29-1,TGCAGCGTTGTCGCTACCTCCTACGAGCAGTACTTC,CSVVATSYEQYF